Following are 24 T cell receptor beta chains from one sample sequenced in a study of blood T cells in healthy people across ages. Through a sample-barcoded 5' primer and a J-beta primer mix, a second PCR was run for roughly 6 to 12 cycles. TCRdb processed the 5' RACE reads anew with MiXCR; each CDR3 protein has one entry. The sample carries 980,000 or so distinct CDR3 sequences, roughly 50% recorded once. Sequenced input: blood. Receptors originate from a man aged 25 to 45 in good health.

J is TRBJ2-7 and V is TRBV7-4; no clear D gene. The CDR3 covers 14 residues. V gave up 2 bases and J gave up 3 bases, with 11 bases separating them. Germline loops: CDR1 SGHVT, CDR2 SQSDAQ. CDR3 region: CASSLIPLHYEQYF. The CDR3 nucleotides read TGTGCCAGCAGCTTAATTCCCCTACACTACGAGCAGTACTTC.

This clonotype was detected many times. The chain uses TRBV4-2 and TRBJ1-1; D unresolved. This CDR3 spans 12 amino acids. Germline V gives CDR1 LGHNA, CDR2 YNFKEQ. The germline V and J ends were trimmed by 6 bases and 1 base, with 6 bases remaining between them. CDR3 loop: CASRRENTEAFF. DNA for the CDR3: TGTGCCAGCAGGCGAGAGAACACTGAAGCTTTCTTT.

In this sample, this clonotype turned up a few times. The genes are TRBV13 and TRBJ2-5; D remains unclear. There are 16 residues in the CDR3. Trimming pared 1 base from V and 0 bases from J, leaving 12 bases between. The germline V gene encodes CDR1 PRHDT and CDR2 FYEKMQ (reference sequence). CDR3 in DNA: TGTGCCAGCAGCTTAGTCCCGGGTGGTCACCAAGAGACCCAGTACTTC. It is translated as CASSLVPGGHQETQYF.

The CDR3 bases are TGTGCCAGCTCACCACCAGCGAGGTATGGCTACACCTTC. Translating gives CASSPPARYGYTF. The chain joins TRBV18 to TRBJ1-2; D remains ambiguous. CDR3 length: 13 residues. CDR1 KGHSH and CDR2 LQKENI come from the germline V gene. Between the trimmed V and J ends, which lost 0 bases and 5 bases, there was a span of 7 bases.

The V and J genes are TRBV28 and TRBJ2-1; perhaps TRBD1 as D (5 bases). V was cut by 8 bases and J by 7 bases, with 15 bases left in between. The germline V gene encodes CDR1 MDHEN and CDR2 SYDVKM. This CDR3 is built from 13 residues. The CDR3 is CASHSPAGNEQFF. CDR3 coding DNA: TGTGCCAGCCATTCACCCGCAGGGAATGAGCAGTTCTTC.

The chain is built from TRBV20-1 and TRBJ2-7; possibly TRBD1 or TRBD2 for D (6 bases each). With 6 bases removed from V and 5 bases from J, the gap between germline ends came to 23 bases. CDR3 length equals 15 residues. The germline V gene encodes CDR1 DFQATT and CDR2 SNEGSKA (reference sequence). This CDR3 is CSARGGIGGFNEQYF. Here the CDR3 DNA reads TGCAGTGCCCGTGGGGGGATAGGGGGTTTTAACGAGCAGTACTTC.

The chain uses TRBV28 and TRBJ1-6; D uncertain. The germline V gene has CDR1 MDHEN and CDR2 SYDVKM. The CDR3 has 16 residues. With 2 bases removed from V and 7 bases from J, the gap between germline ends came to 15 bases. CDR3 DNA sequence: TGTGCCAGCAGTTTAAGCCGGGCCCGCCAAAATTCACCCCTCCACTTT. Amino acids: CASSLSRARQNSPLHF.

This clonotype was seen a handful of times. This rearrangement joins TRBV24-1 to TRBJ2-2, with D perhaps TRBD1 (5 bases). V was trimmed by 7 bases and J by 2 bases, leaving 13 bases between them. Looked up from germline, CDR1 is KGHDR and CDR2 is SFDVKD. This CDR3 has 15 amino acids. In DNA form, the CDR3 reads TGTGCCACCAGGACCTCCCAGGGTAACACCGGGGAGCTGTTTTTT. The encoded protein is CATRTSQGNTGELFF.

CDR3 protein: CASSSTVQETQYF. The CDR3 nucleotides are TGTGCCAGCAGCTCGACTGTACAAGAGACCCAGTACTTC. The chain uses TRBV7-2 and TRBJ2-5; D uncertain. Looked up from germline, CDR1 is SGHTA and CDR2 is FQGNSA. Deletions cut 4 bases from V and 2 bases from J, with 8 bases between. This CDR3 is 13 amino acids long.

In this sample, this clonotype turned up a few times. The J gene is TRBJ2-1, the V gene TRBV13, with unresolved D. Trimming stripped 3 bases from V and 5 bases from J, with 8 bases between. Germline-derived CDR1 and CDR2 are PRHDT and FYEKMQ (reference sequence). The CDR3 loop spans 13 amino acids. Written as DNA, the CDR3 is TGTGCCAGCAGCTTCGGATCCAACAATGAGCAGTTCTTC. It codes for CASSFGSNNEQFF.

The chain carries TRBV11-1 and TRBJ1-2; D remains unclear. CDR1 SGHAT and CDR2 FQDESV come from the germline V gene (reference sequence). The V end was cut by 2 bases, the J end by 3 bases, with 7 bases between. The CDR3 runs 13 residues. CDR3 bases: TGTGCCAGCAGCTTACAGGAGTACTATGGCTACACCTTC. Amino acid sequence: CASSLQEYYGYTF.

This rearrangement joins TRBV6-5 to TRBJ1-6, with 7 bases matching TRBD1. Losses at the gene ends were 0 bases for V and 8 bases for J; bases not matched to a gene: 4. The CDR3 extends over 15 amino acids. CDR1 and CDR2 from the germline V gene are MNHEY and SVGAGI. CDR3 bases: TGTGCCAGCAGTTACTCTGGGACAGAAGATTCACCCCTCCACTTT. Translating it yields CASSYSGTEDSPLHF.

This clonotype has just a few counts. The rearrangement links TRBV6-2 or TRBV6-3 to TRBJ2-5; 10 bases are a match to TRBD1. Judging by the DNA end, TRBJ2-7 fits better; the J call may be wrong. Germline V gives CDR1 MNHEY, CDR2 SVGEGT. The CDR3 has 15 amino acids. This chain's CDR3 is CASFPGTGVGYEQYF. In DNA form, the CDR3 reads TGTGCCAGTTTCCCCGGGACAGGGGTTGGCTACGAGCAGTACTTC.

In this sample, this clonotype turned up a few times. CDR3 amino acids: CASMARSGGPTDTQYF. The CDR3 nucleotides read TGTGCCAGCATGGCAAGGTCGGGGGGGCCGACAGATACGCAGTATTTT. This rearrangement joins TRBV7-2 to TRBJ2-3; 8 bases agree with TRBD2. The CDR3 has 16 residues. Trimming took 7 bases from V and 3 from J; bases not matched to a gene: 12. The V gene's germline CDR1 is SGHTA and CDR2 FQGNSA.

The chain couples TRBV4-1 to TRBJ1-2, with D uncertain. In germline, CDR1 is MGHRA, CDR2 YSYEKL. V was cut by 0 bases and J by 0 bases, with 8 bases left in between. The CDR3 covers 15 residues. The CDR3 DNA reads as TGCGCCAGCAGCCAAGATCGGCAGGCTAACTATGGCTACACCTTC. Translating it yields CASSQDRQANYGYTF.

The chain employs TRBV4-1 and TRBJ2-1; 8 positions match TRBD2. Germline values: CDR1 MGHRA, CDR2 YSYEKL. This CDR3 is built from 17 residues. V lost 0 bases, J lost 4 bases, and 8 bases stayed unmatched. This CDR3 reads CASSQDTSGRLYNEQFF. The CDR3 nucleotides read TGCGCCAGCAGCCAAGATACTAGCGGCCGCCTTTACAATGAGCAGTTCTTC.

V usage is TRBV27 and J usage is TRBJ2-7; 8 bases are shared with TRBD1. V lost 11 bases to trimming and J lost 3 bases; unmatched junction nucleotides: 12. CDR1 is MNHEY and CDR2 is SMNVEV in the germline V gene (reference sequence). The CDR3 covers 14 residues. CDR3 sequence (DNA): TGTGCCGGCAACCGGGACAGGAGAATCTACGAGCAGTACTTC. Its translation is CAGNRDRRIYEQYF.

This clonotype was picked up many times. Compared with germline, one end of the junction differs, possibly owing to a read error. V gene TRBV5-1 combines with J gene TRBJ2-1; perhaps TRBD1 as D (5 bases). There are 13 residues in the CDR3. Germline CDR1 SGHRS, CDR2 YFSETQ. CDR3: CASSLGQGNEQFF. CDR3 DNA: TGTGCCAGCAGCTTAGGGCAGGGCAATGAGCAGTTCTTC. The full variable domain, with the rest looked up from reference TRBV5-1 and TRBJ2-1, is KAGVTQTPRYLIKTRGQQVTLSCSPISGHRSVSWYQQTPGQGLQFLFEYFSETQRNKGNFPGRFSGRQFSNSRSEMNVSTLELGDSALYLCASSLGQGNEQFFGPGTRLTVL.

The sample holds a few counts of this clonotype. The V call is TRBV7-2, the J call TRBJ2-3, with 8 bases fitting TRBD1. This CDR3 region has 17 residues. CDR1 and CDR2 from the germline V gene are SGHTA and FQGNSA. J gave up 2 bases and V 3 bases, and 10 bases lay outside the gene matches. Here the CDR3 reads CASSFPPGTGITDTQYF. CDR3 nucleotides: TGTGCCAGCAGCTTCCCGCCCGGGACAGGTATCACAGATACGCAGTATTTT.

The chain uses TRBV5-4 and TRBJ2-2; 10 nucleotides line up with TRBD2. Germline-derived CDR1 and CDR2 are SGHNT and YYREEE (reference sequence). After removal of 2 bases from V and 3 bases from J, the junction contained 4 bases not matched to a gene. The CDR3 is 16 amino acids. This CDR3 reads CASSLPSGGHTGELFF. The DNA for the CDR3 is TGTGCCAGCAGCTTACCTAGCGGGGGTCACACCGGGGAGCTGTTTTTT.

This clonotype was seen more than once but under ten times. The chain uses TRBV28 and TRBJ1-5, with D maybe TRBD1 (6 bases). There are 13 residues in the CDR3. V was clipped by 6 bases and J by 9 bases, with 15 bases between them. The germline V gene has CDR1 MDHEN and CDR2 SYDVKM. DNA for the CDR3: TGTGCCAGCAGCCGGGACACCACGTCGCCCCAGCATTTT. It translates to CASSRDTTSPQHF.

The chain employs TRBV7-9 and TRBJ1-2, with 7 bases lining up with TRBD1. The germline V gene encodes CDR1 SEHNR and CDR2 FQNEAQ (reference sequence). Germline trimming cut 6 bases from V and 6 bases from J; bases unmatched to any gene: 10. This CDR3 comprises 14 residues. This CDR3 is CASSRQGIVDGYTF. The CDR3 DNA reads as TGTGCCAGCAGTCGACAGGGTATAGTGGATGGCTACACCTTC.

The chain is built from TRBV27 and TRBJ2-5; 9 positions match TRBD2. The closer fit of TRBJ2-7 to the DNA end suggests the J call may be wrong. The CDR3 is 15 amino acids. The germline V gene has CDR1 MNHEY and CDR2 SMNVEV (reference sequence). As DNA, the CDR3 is TGTGCCAGCAGTTCTTTAGCGGGGGAGCGCTACGAGCAGTACTTC. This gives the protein CASSSLAGERYEQYF.

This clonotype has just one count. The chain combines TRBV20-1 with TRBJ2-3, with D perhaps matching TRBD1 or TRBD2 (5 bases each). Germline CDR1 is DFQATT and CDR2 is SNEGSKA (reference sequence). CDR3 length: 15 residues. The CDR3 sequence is CTGAGGRGSPDTQYF. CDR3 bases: TGCACCGGGGCTGGCGGCCGTGGTTCCCCAGATACGCAGTATTTT.